The 10 T cell receptor beta chains below come from one sample, sequenced in a study of technical replicates of blood from a few donors. The assay was immunoSEQ multiplex PCR, and TCRdb's table has in-frame clones only and misses some. The table has approximately 79,000 clones, 90% to 95% seen once. Sequenced input: T cells isolated from PBMCs. The receptors were sampled from a human donor in good health.

The J gene is TRBJ2-4, the V gene TRBV6-6, with a tentative D call TRBD2 (5 bases). CDR3 size: 15 residues. CDR1 and CDR2 (germline): MNHNY, SVGAGI (reference sequence). The V end was cut by 6 bases, the J end by 3 bases, with 15 bases between. CDR3 protein: CASSTRTVVKNIQYF. The CDR3 DNA reads as TGTGCCAGCAGCACCCGGACTGTAGTCAAAAACATTCAGTACTTC.

This clone has only one observation. The chain carries TRBV13 and TRBJ2-5; D not certain. The CDR3 contains 13 residues. CDR1 is PRHDT, CDR2 FYEKMQ, per germline (reference sequence). Trimming cost V 0 bases and J 5 bases, with 7 bases left between them. CDR3 amino acids: CASSLGQAETQYF. In DNA, the CDR3 is TGTGCCAGCAGCTTAGGGCAGGCGGAGACCCAGTACTTC. The full variable domain, with the rest looked up from reference TRBV13 and TRBJ2-5, is AAGVIQSPRHLIKEKRETATLKCYPIPRHDTVYWYQQGPGQDPQFLISFYEKMQSDKGSIPDRFSAQQFSDYHSELNMSSLELGDSALYFCASSLGQAETQYFGPGTRLLVL.

The chain links TRBV6-5 to TRBJ1-2, with 8 bases matching TRBD1. The germline V gene encodes CDR1 MNHEY and CDR2 SVGAGI. This CDR3 spans 15 amino acids. The ends lost 10 bases at V and 4 bases at J; junction bases unmatched: 14. The CDR3 region has the DNA TGTGCCACCATGACCGGGACAGGAACGATCTATGGCTACACCTTC. It yields the protein CATMTGTGTIYGYTF.

CDR3 sequence reads: CASSQELLSYEQYF. For the CDR3, the DNA is TGCGCCAGCAGCCAAGAACTCCTCTCCTACGAGCAGTACTTC. The chain links TRBV4-1 to TRBJ2-7; D gene uncertain. The CDR3 has 14 amino acids. CDR1 and CDR2 (germline): MGHRA, YSYEKL. V was cut by 0 bases and J by 0 bases, with 6 bases left in between.

This clone was seen a single time. The chain carries TRBV19 and TRBJ2-1, with D tentatively TRBD1 (6 bases). V gave up 1 base and J gave up 5 bases, with 18 bases separating them. The germline V gene encodes CDR1 LNHDA and CDR2 SQIVND (reference sequence). The CDR3 spans 17 residues. In DNA, the CDR3 is TGTGCCAGTAGTATAGTTTTGGGGGCAGGGATTGACAATGAGCAGTTCTTC. The encoded protein is CASSIVLGAGIDNEQFF.

The chain recombines TRBV10-3 with TRBJ2-4, with 8 bases identical to TRBD1. After removal of 0 bases from V and 0 bases from J, the junction contained 7 bases not matched to a gene. Germline assignment: CDR1 ENHRY and CDR2 SYGVKD. The CDR3 loop spans 18 amino acids. The CDR3 spells CAISESFGTGPAKNIQYF. CDR3 nucleotides: TGTGCCATCAGTGAGTCGTTTGGGACAGGCCCAGCCAAAAACATTCAGTACTTC.

The rearrangement joins TRBV28 to TRBJ1-2, with D possibly TRBD1 on 5 matching bases. The germline V and J ends were trimmed by 4 bases and 0 bases, with 15 bases remaining between them. This CDR3 contains 16 residues. Per germline, CDR1 MDHEN and CDR2 SYDVKM. The DNA for the CDR3 is TGTGCCAGCAGTTCCCCGGGCAGGGAGGCTAACTATGGCTACACCTTC. Amino acids: CASSSPGREANYGYTF.

This clone was detected a few times. This chain uses TRBV13 with TRBJ2-1, with 10 bases matching TRBD2. V shed 5 bases, J shed 6 bases, and the junction held 4 bases outside the gene matches. The CDR3 totals 14 residues. The germline V gene has CDR1 PRHDT and CDR2 FYEKMQ (reference sequence). CDR3 in amino acids: CASSNRLAGNEQFF. In DNA, the CDR3 is TGTGCCAGCAGCAACCGACTAGCGGGCAATGAGCAGTTCTTC.

This sequence joins TRBV10-3 and TRBJ2-5; 8 bases align to TRBD2. From germline, CDR1 is ENHRY and CDR2 SYGVKD. The CDR3 has 13 amino acids. V was clipped by 4 bases and J by 5 bases; unmatched bases: 3. The CDR3 DNA is TGTGCCATCAGTGGCTCGGGGGGGGAGACCCAGTACTTC. It specifies CAISGSGGETQYF.

The V and J genes are TRBV6-6 and TRBJ1-4; D is perhaps TRBD1 (5 bases). The germline gives CDR1 MNHNY, CDR2 SVGAGI (reference sequence). V was pared by 3 bases and J by 8 bases, with 13 bases between. The CDR3 runs to 14 residues. Here the CDR3 reads CASSYMAGLEKLFF. CDR3 DNA sequence: TGTGCCAGCAGTTATATGGCAGGGCTGGAAAAACTGTTTTTT.